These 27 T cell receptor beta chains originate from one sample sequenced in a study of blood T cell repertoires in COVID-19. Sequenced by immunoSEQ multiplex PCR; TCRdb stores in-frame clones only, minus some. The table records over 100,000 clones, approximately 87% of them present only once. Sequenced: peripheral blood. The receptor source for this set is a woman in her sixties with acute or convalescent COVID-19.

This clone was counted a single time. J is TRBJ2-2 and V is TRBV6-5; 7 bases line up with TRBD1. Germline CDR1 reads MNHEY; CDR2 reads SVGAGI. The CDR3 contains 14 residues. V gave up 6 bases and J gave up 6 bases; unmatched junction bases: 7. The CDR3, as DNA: TGTGCCAGCAGCATAGACAGGGATCCCGGGGAGCTGTTTTTT. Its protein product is CASSIDRDPGELFF.

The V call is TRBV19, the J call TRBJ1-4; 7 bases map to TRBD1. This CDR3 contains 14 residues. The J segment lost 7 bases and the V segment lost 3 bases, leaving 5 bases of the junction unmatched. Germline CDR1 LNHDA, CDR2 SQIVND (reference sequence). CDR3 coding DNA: TGTGCCAGTAGTATTGGACAGGTTTCTGAAAAACTGTTTTTT. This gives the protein CASSIGQVSEKLFF.

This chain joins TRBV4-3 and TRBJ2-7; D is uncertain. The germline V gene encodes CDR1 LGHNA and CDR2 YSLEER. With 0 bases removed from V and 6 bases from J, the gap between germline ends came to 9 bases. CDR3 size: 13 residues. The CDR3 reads CASSQDAVGEQYF. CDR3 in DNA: TGCGCCAGCAGCCAAGATGCGGTCGGCGAGCAGTACTTC.

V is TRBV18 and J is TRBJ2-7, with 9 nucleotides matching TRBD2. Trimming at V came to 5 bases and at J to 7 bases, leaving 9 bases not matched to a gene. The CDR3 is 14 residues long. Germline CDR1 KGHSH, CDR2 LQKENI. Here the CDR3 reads CASSTSGRTGEQYF. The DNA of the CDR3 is TGTGCCAGCTCAACCAGCGGGAGGACGGGTGAGCAGTACTTC.

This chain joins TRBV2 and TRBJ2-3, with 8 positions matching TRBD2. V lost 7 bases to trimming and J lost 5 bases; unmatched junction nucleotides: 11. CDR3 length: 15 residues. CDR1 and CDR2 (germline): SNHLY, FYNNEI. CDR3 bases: TGTGCCAGCATCATGGGGGCGGGGGGACTAGATACGCAGTATTTT. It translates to CASIMGAGGLDTQYF.

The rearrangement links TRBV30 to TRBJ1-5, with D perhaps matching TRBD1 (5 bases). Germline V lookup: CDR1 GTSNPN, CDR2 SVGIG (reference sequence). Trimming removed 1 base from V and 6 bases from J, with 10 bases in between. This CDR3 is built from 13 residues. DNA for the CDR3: TGTGCCTGGAGTGACCAGGGAGGTCAGCCCCAGCATTTT. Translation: CAWSDQGGQPQHF.

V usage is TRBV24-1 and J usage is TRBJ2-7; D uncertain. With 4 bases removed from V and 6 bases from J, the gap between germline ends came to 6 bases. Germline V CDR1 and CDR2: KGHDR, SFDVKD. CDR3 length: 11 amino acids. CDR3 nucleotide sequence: TGTGCCACCAGTGACGGGTTCGAGCAGTACTTC. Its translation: CATSDGFEQYF.

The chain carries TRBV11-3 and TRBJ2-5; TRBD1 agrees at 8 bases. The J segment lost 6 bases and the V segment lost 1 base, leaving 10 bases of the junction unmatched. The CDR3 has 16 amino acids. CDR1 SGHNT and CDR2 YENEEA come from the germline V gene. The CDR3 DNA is TGTGCCAGCAGCTTAGCCCCCGGACAGGGCATGCAGACCCAGTACTTC. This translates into CASSLAPGQGMQTQYF.

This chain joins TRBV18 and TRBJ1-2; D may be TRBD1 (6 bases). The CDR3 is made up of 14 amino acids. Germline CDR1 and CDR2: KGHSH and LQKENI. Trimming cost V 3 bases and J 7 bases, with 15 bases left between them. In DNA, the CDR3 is TGTGCCAGCTCACCGGACCAGGGGATCGGTGGCTACACCTTC. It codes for CASSPDQGIGGYTF.

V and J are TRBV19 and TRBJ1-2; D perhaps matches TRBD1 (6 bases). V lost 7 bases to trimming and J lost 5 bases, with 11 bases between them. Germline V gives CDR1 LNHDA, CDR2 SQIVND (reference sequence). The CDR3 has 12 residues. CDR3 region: CASKRTDYGYTF. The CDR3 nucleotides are TGTGCCAGTAAGAGGACAGATTATGGCTACACCTTC.

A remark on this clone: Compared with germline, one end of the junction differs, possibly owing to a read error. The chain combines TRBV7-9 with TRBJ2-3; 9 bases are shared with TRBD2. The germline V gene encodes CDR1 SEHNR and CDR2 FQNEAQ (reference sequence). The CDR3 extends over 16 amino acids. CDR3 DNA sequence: TGTGCCAGCAGCCTAGCGGGGAGCTCTTCCACAGATACGCAGTATTTT. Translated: CASSLAGSSSTDTQYF.

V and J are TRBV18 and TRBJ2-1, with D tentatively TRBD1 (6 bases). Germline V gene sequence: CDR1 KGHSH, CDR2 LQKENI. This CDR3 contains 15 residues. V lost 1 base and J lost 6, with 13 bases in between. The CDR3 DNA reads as TGTGCCAGCTCACCACAGGTCAGGGGAGTCAATGAGCAGTTCTTC. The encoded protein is CASSPQVRGVNEQFF.

CDR3 DNA: TGTGCCAGCAGTCAAACAGGGCTTCCAACCTACGAGCAGTACTTC. It is translated as CASSQTGLPTYEQYF. V is TRBV2 and J is TRBJ2-7; tentative D call: TRBD1 (6 bases). V lost 5 bases to trimming and J lost 2 bases, with 16 bases between them. The CDR3 runs 15 residues. Germline V CDR1 and CDR2: SNHLY, FYNNEI.

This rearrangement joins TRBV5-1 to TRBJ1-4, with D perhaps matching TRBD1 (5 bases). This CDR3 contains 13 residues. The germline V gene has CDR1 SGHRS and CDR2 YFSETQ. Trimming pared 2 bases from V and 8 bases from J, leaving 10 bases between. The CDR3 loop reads CASSLGGDEKLFF. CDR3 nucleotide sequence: TGCGCCAGCAGCTTAGGAGGGGACGAAAAACTGTTTTTT.

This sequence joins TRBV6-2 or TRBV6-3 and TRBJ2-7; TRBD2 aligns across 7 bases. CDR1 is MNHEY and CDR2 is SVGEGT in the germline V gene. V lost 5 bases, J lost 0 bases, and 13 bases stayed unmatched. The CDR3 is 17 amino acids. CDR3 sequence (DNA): TGTGCCAGCAGTCCCCGGATGGCGGGAGTCCTCTCCTACGAGCAGTACTTC. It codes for CASSPRMAGVLSYEQYF.

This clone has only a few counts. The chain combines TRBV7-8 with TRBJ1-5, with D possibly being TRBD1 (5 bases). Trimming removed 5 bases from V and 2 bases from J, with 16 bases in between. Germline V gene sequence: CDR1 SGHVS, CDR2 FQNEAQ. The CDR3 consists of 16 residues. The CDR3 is CASSPPAGGGNQPQHF. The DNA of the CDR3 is TGTGCCAGCAGCCCACCCGCGGGGGGAGGCAATCAGCCCCAGCATTTT.

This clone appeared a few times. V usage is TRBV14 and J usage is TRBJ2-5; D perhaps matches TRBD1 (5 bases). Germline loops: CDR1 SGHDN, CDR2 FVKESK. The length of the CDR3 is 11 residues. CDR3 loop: CAWTREETQYF. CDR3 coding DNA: TGTGCTTGGACCAGGGAAGAGACCCAGTACTTC.

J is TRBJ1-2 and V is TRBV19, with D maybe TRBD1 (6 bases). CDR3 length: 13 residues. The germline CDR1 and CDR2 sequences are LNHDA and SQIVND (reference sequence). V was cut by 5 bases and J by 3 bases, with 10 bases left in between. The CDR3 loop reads CASSLEGDYGYTF. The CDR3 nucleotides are TGTGCCAGTAGTCTCGAGGGGGACTATGGCTACACCTTC.

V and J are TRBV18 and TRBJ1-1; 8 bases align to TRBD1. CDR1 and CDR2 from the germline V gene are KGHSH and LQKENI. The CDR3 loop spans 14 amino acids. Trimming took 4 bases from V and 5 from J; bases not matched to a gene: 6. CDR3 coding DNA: TGTGCCAGCTCACGACAGGGGTCACGGACTGAAGCTTTCTTT. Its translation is CASSRQGSRTEAFF.

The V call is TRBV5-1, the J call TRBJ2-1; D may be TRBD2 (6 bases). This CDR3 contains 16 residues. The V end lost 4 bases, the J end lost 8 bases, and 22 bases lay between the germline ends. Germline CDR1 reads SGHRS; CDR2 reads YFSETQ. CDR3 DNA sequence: TGCGCCAGCAGCCGCCAGGACTATGCCGTTGGCGATGAGCAGTTCTTC. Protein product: CASSRQDYAVGDEQFF.

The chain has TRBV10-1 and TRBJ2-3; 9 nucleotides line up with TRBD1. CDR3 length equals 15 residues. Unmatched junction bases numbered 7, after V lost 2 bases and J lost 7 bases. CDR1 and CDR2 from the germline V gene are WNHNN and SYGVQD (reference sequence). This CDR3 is CASSEGTGWQNTQYF. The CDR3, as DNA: TGCGCCAGCAGTGAGGGGACAGGGTGGCAAAATACGCAGTATTTT.

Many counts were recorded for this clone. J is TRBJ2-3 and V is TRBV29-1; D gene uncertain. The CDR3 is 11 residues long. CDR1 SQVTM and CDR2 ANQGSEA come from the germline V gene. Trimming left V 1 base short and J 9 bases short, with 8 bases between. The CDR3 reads CSVEGLGTQYF. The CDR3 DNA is TGCAGCGTTGAAGGTTTGGGCACGCAGTATTTT.

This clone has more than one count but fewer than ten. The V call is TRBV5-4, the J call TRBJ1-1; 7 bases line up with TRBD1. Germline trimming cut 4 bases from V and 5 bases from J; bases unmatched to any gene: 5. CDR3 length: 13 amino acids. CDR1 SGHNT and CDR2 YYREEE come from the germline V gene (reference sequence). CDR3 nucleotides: TGTGCCAGCAGCCATCGGACAGGTACTGAAGCTTTCTTT. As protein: CASSHRTGTEAFF.

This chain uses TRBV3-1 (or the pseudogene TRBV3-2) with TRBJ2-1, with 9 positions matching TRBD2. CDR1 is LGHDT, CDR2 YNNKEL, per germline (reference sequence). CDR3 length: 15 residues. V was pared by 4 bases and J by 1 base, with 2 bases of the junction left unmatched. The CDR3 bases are TGTGCCAGCAGCCCAAGCGGGGGGTCCTACAATGAGCAGTTCTTC. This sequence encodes CASSPSGGSYNEQFF.

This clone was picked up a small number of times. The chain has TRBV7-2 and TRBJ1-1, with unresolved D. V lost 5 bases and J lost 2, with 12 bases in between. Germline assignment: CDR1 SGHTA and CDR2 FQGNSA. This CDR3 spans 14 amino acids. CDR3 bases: TGTGCCAGCAGCACATTAGCCTTTAACACTGAAGCTTTCTTT. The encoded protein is CASSTLAFNTEAFF.

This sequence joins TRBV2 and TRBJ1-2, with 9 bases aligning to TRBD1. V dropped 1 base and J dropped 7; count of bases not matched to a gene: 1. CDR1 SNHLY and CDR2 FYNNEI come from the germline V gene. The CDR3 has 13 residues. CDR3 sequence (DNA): TGTGCCAGCAGTGAAGGACAGGGGGGTGGCTACACCTTC. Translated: CASSEGQGGGYTF.

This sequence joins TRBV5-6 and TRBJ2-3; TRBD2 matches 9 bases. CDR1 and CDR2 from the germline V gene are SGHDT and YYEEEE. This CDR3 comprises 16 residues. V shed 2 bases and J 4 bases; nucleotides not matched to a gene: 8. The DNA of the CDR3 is TGTGCCAGCAGCTTTAGCGGGGGCCCGGTCCCAGATACGCAGTATTTT. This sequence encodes CASSFSGGPVPDTQYF.